This T cell receptor beta chain was identified in a study of immune evolution from preneoplasia to lung adenocarcinoma. Sequencing used immunoSEQ multiplex PCR; TCRdb keeps in-frame clones, though not all of them. This table holds about 41,000 clones, roughly 80% found once. The CDR3 sequence is 16 residues long. The V and J ends lost 4 bases and 5 bases respectively, with 24 bases between them. Germline lookup yields CDR1 GTSNPN and CDR2 SVGIG (reference sequence). Between about 2014 and 2018, patients underwent resection in Japan or China. The source is a person in their sixties or seventies with lung adenocarcinoma. The rearrangement uses TRBV30 and TRBJ2-7, with D perhaps matching TRBD2 (6 bases). The sample taken for sequencing was FFPE invasive lung adenocarcinoma tissue. The CDR3 nucleotides read TGTGCCTGGAATAAGGGGAATGCGGGAAGGATTGACGAGCAGTACTTC. This codes for CAWNKGNAGRIDEQYF.